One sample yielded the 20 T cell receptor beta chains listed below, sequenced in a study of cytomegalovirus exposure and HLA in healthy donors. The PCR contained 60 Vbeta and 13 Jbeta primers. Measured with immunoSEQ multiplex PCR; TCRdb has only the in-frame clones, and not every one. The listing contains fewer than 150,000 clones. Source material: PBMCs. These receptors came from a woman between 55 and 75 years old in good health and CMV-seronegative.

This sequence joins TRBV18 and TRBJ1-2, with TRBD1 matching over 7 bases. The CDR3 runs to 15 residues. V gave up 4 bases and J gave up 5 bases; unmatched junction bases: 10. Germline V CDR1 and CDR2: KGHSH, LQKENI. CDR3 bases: TGTGCCAGCTCACTGTCCGAGGGGACAGCTTATGGCTACACCTTC. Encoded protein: CASSLSEGTAYGYTF. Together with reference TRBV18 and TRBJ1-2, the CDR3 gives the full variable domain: NAGVMQNPRHLVRRRGQEARLRCSPMKGHSHVYWYRQLPEEGLKFMVYLQKENIIDESGMPKERFSAEFPKEGPSILRIQQVVRGDSAAYFCASSLSEGTAYGYTFGSGTRLTVV.

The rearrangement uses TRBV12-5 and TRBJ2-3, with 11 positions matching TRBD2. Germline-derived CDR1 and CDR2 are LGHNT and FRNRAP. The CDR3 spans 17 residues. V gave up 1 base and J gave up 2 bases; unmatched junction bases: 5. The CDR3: CASGLGVAGGNTDTQYF. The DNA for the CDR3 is TGTGCTAGTGGTTTGGGGGTAGCGGGAGGGAACACAGATACGCAGTATTTT.

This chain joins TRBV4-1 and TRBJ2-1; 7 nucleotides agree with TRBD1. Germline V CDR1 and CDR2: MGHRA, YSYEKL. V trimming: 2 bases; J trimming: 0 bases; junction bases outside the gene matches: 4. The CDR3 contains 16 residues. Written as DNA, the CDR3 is TGCGCCAGCAGCCAACCAGGGGGTAGCTCCTACAATGAGCAGTTCTTC. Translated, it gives CASSQPGGSSYNEQFF.

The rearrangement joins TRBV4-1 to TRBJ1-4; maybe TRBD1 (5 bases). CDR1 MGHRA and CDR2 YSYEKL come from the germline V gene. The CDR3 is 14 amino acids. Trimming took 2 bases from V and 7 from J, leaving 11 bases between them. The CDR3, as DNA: TGCGCCAGCAGCCAACAGGGTCTCGGTGAAAAACTGTTTTTT. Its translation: CASSQQGLGEKLFF.

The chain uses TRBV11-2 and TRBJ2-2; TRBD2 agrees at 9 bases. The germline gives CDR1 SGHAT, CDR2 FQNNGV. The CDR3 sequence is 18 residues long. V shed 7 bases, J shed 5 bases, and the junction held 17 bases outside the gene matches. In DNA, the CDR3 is TGTGCCAGCACCACGATGCGGCTAGGGACTAGCTTTACCGGGGAGCTGTTTTTT. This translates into CASTTMRLGTSFTGELFF.

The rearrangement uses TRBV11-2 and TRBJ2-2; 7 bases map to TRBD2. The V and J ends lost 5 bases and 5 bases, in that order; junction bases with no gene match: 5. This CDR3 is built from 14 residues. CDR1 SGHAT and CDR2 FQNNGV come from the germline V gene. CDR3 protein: CASSPRGETGELFF. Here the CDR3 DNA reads TGTGCCAGCAGCCCCCGGGGGGAGACCGGGGAGCTGTTTTTT.

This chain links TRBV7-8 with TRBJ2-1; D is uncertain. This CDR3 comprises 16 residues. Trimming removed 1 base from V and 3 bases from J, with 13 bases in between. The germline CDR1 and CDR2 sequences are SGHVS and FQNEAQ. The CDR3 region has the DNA TGTGCCAGCAGCTTAGGATTGTGGCAGGACTACAATGAGCAGTTCTTC. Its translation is CASSLGLWQDYNEQFF.

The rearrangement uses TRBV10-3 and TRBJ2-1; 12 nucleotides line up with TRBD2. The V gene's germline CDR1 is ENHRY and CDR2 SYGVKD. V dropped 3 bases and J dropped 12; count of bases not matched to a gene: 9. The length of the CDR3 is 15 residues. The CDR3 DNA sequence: TGTGCCATCAGTGATCTAGCGGGAGGGCCATACGGGCAGTTCTTC. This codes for CAISDLAGGPYGQFF.

DNA for the CDR3: TGTGCCATCAGTGACTCTGCTGTACTGGATACGCAGTATTTT. Protein product: CAISDSAVLDTQYF. The chain has TRBV10-3 and TRBJ2-3; D remains ambiguous. CDR3 length: 14 amino acids. V lost 3 bases and J lost 6, with 13 bases in between. Looked up from germline, CDR1 is ENHRY and CDR2 is SYGVKD.

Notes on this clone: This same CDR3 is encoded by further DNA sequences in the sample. The CDR3 nucleotides read TGTGCTAGCGACAACAGATGGACAGCCTACAATGAGCAGTTCTTC. As protein: CASDNRWTAYNEQFF. The chain combines TRBV5-6 with TRBJ2-1; tentative D call: TRBD1 (6 bases). Germline CDR1 reads SGHDT; CDR2 reads YYEEEE. This CDR3 contains 15 residues.

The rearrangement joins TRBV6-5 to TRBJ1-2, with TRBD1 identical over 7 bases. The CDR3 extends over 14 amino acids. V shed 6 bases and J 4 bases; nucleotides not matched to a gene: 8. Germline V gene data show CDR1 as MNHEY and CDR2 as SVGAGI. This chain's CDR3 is CASRQTGVGYGYTF. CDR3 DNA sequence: TGTGCCAGCAGACAAACAGGGGTGGGCTATGGCTACACCTTC.

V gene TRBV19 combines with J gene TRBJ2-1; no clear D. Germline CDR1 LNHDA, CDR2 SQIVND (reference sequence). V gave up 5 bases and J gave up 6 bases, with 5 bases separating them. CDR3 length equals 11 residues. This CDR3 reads CASSQVNEQFF. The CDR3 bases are TGTGCCAGTAGTCAGGTCAATGAGCAGTTCTTC.

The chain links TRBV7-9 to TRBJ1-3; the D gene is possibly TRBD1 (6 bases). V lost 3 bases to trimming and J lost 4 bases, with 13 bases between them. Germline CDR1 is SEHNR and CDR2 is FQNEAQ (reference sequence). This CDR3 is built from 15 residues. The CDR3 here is CASSLMGASGNTIYF. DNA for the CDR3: TGTGCCAGCAGCTTGATGGGGGCATCGGGAAACACCATATATTTT.

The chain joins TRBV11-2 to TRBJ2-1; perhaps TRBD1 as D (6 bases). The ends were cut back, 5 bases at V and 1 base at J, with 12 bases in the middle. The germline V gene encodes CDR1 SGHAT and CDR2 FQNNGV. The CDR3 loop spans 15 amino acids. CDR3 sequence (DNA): TGTGCCAGCAGCCGATTACAGGGATCCTACAATGAGCAGTTCTTC. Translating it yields CASSRLQGSYNEQFF.

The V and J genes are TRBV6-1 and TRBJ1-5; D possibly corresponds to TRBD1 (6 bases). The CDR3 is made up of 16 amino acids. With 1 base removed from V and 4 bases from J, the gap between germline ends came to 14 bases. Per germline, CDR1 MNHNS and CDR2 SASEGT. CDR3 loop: CASSEVRSRGNQPQHF. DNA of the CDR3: TGTGCCAGCAGTGAAGTAAGATCCAGGGGAAATCAGCCCCAGCATTTT.

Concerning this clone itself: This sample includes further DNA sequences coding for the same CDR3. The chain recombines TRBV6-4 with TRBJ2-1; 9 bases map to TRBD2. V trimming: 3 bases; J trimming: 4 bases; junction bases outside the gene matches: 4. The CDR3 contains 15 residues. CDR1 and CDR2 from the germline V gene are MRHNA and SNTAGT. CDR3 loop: CASSEASGEYNEQFF. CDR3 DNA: TGTGCCAGCAGTGAAGCTAGCGGGGAGTACAATGAGCAGTTCTTC.

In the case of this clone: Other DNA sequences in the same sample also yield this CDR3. CDR3 bases: TGCAGCGTTGATGGGGGGGTCGCTAACTATGGCTACACCTTC. It encodes CSVDGGVANYGYTF. This chain uses TRBV29-1 with TRBJ1-2, with D possibly being TRBD1 (5 bases). This CDR3 is built from 14 residues. CDR1 and CDR2 from the germline V gene are SQVTM and ANQGSEA. The V gene lost 3 bases and the J gene lost 0 bases, with 11 bases spanning the gap.

For the CDR3, the DNA is TGTGCCAGCAGCAGGGACAGGGTAGGTCAGCCCCAGCATTTT. Amino acids: CASSRDRVGQPQHF. V is TRBV5-4 and J is TRBJ1-5; 9 bases fit TRBD1. Germline loops: CDR1 SGHNT, CDR2 YYREEE (reference sequence). V lost 4 bases, J lost 6 bases, and 5 bases stayed unmatched. The CDR3 runs 14 residues.

The CDR3 sequence is CASSLKDRPYGYTF. The DNA for the CDR3 is TGTGCCAGCAGCCTGAAGGACAGACCCTATGGCTACACCTTC. The chain uses TRBV5-6 and TRBJ1-2; D is possibly TRBD1 (6 bases). Trimming cost V 4 bases and J 4 bases, with 14 bases left between them. The germline V gene encodes CDR1 SGHDT and CDR2 YYEEEE. This CDR3 has 14 residues.

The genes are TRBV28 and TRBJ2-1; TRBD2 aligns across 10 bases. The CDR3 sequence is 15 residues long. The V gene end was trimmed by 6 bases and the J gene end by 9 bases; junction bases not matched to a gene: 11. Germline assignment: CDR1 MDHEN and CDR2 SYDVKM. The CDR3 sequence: CASRSGAGGPSEQFF. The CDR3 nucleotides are TGTGCCAGCAGGTCGGGAGCGGGAGGGCCTAGTGAGCAGTTCTTC.